This TCR beta chain is from a study of T cells in Graves' hyperthyroidism and ophthalmopathy. Orbital computed tomography and thyroid ultrasound, together with serum TRAb and thyroxine and clinical symptoms, were used for diagnoses. Amplification of TCR beta CDR3 regions was performed using RNA transcripts as template. Using the HTBI primer set, a first-round RT-PCR was run on the TCR CDR3. TCRdb used MiXCR to reprocess the multiplex PCR reads, holding one entry per CDR3 protein. The sample yields fewer than 750,000 distinct CDR3 sequences, around 45% seen once. Trimming took 6 bases from V and 6 from J, leaving 17 bases between them. This CDR3 is built from 15 residues. This clonotype has ten or more counts.

Source material: peripheral blood or thyroid tissue (not recorded which). This sequence joins TRBV12-3 or TRBV12-4 and TRBJ1-4, with D tentatively TRBD1 (5 bases). The sequence derives from a woman aged 18-30 years with Graves' hyperthyroidism. For the CDR3, the DNA is TGTGCCAGCAGCCAAGGGGCAGGAAGGGATGAAAAACTGTTTTTT. It is translated as CASSQGAGRDEKLFF.